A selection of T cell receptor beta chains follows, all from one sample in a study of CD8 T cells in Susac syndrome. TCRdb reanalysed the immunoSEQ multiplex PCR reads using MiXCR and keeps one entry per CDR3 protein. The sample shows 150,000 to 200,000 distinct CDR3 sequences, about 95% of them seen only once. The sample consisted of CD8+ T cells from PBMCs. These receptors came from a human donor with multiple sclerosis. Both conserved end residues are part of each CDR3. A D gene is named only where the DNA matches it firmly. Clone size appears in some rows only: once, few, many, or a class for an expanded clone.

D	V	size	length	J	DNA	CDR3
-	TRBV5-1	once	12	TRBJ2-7	TGCGCCAGCAGCGTTGGGTCCAACGAGCAGTACTTC	CASSVGSNEQYF
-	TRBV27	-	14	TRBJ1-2	TGTGCCAGCAGCCTCCGTAGGCTAAACTATGGCTACACCTTC	CASSLRRLNYGYTF
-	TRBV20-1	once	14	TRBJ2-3	TGCAGTGCTAGAGCCGATCGGAAGACAGATACGCAGTATTTT	CSARADRKTDTQYF
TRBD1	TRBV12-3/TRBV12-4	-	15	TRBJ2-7	TGTGCCAGCAGTCCCAGGACAGGGGTACCCTACGAGCAGTACTTC	CASSPRTGVPYEQYF
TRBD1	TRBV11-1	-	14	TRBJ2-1	TGTGCCAGCAGCGGGGACAGGGGGCCCGATGAGCAGTTCTTC	CASSGDRGPDEQFF
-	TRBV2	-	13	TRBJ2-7	TGTGCCAGCAGTGAAATTGATGTCTACGAGCAGTACTTC	CASSEIDVYEQYF
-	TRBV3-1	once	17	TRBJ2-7	TGTGCCAGCAGCCAAGCCAAAATCGGGCAGACGTTCTACGAGCAGTACTTC	CASSQAKIGQTFYEQYF
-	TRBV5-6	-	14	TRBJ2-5	TGTGCCAGCAGCTTAGTACGTTCCCAAGAGACCCAGTACTTC	CASSLVRSQETQYF
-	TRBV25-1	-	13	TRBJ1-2	TGTGCCAGCACTACCACACACGGGGGGGCCTACACCTTC	CASTTTHGGAYTF
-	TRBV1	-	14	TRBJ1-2	TGCACCAGCAGCTCTGAGCCAATCAAAGCTGGCTACACCTTC	CTSSSEPIKAGYTF
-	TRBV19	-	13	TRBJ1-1	TGTGCCAGTAGTATAGGCGAGAACACTGAAGCTTTCTTT	CASSIGENTEAFF
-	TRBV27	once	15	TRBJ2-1	TGTGCCAGCAGTCCCCAGGGGTTGCCTTACAATGAGCAGTTCTTC	CASSPQGLPYNEQFF
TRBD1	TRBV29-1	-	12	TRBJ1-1	TGCAGCGTCGCCGGACAGGGCCCTGAAGCTTTCTTT	CSVAGQGPEAFF
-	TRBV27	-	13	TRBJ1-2	TGTGCCAGCAGTTTACAAAAAACGTCTGGCTACACCTTC	CASSLQKTSGYTF
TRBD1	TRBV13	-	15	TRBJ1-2	TGTGCCAGCAGCTTGGACTCGACAGGGTTCGGTGGCTACACCTTC	CASSLDSTGFGGYTF
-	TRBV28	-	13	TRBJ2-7	TGTGCCAGCAGCCCCAGGGCCTTCTACGAGCAGTACTTC	CASSPRAFYEQYF
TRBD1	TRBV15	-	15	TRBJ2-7	TGTGCCACCAGCAGGGACCGGGACAGTAAAAACGAGCAGTACTTC	CATSRDRDSKNEQYF
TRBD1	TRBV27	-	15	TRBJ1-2	TGTGCCAGCAGTTTAAGACAGGGCGGCATCTATGGCTACACCTTC	CASSLRQGGIYGYTF
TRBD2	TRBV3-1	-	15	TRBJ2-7	TGTGCCAGCAGCTACGGAGTAGCGGGTGGATACGAGCAGTACTTC	CASSYGVAGGYEQYF
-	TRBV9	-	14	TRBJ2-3	TGTGCCAGCAGCGTAAGGGGAGGCACAGATACGCAGTATTTT	CASSVRGGTDTQYF
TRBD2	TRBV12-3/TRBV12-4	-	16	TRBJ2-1	TGTGCCAGCAGCAAGACTAGCGGGAGGTTATACAATGAGCAGTTCTTC	CASSKTSGRLYNEQFF
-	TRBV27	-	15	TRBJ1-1	TGTGCCAGCAGTCTTAGACAGCCCCTAGACACTGAAGCTTTCTTT	CASSLRQPLDTEAFF
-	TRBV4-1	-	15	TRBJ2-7	TGCGCCAGCAGCCAAGGTCTAGCGAAATCCTACGAGCAGTACTTC	CASSQGLAKSYEQYF
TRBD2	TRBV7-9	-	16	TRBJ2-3	TGTGCCAGCAGCCCCGGCGGCGGGAGGGAGCGGGATACGCAGTATTTT	CASSPGGGRERDTQYF
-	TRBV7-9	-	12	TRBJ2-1	TGTGCCAGCAGCTTGGGTTTCAATGAGCAGTTCTTC	CASSLGFNEQFF
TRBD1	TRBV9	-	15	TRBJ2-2	TGTGCCAGCAGCGTACCGACAGGGAATACCGGGGAGCTGTTTTTT	CASSVPTGNTGELFF
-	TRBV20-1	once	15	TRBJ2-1	TGCAGTGCTAGAGATCGGACTAAGCCCTACAATGAGCAGTTCTTC	CSARDRTKPYNEQFF